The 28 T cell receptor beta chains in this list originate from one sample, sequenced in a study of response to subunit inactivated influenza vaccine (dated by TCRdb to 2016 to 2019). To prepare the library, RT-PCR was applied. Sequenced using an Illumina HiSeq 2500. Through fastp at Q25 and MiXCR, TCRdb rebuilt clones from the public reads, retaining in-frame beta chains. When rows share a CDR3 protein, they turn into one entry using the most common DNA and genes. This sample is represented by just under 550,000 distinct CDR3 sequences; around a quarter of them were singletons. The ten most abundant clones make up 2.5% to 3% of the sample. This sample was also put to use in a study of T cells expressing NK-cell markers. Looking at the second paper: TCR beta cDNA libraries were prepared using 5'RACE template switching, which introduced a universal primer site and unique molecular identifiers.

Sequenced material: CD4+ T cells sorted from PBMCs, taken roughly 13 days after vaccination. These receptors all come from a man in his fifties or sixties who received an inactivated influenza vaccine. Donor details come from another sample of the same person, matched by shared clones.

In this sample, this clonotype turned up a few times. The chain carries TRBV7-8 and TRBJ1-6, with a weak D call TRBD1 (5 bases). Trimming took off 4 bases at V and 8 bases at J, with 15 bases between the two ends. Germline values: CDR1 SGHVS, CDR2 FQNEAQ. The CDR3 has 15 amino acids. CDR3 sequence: CASSSTGTDYSPLHF. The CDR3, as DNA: TGTGCCAGCAGCTCAACCGGGACGGACTATTCACCCCTCCACTTT. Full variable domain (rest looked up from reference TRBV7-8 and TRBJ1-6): GAGVSQSPRYKVAKRGQDVALRCDPISGHVSLFWYQQALGQGPEFLTYFQNEAQLDKSGLPSDRFFAERPEGSVSTLKIQRTQQEDSAVYLCASSSTGTDYSPLHFGNGTRLTVT.

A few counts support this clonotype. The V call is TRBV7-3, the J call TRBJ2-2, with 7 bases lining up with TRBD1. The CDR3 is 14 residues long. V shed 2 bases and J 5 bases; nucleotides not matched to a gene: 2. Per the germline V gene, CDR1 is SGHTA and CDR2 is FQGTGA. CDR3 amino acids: CASSLLQGTGELFF. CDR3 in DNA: TGTGCCAGCAGCTTATTACAGGGGACCGGGGAGCTGTTTTTT. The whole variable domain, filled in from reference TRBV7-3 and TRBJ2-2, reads GAGVSQTPSNKVTEKGKYVELRCDPISGHTALYWYRQSLGQGPEFLIYFQGTGAADDSGLPNDRFFAVRPEGSVSTLKIQRTERGDSAVYLCASSLLQGTGELFFGEGSRLTVL.

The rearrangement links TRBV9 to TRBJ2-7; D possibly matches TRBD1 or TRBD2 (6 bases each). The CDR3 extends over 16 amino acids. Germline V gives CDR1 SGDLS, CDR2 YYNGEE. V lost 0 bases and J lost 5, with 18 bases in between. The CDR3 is CASSVAYGGLGDEQYF. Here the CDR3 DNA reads TGTGCCAGCAGCGTAGCATATGGGGGGCTGGGAGACGAGCAGTACTTC. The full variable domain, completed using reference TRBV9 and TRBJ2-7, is DSGVTQTPKHLITATGQRVTLRCSPRSGDLSVYWYQQSLDQGLQFLIQYYNGEERAKGNILERFSAQQFPDLHSELNLSSLELGDSALYFCASSVAYGGLGDEQYFGPGTRLTVT.

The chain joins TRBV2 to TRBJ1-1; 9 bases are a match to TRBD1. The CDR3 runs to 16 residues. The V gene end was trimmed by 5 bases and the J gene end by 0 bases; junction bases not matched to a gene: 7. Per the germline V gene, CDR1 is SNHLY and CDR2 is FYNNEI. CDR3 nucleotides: TGTGCCAGCAGTAACAGGGGGCCAATTATGAACACTGAAGCTTTCTTT. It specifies CASSNRGPIMNTEAFF.

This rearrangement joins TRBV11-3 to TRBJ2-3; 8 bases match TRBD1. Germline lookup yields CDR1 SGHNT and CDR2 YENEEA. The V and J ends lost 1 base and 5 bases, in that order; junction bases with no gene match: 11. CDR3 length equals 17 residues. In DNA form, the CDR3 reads TGTGCCAGCAGCTTAGGGGCAGGGGGCCAAAGGAGAGATACGCAGTATTTT. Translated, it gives CASSLGAGGQRRDTQYF.

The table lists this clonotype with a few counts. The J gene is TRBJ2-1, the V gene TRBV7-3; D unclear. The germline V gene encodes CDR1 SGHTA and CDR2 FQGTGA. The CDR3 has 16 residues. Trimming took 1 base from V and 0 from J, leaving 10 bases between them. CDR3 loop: CASSLNLLSSYNEQFF. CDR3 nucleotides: TGTGCCAGCAGCTTAAATCTACTTTCCTCCTACAATGAGCAGTTCTTC.

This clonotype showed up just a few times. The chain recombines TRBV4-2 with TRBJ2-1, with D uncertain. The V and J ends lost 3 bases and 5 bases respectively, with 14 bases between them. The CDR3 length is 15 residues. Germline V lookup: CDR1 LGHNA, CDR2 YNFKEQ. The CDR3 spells CASSQINNLHNEQFF. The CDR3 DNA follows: TGTGCCAGCAGCCAGATAAACAACTTACACAATGAGCAGTTCTTC.

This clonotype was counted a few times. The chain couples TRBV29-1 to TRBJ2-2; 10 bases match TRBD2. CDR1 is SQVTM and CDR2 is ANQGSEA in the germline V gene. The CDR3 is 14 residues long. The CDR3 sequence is CSSSGSSVTGELFF. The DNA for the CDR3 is TGCAGTTCTAGCGGGAGCAGCGTAACCGGGGAGCTGTTTTTT.

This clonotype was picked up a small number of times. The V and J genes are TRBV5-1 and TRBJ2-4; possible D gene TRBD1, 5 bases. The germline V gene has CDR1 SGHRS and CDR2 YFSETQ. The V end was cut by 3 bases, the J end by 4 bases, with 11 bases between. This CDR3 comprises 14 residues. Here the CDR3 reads CASSSAPGKNIQYF. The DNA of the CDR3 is TGCGCCAGCAGCTCGGCTCCAGGGAAAAACATTCAGTACTTC.

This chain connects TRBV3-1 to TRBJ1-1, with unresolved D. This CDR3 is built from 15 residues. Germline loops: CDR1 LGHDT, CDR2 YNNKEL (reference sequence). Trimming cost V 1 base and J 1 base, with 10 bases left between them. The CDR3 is CASSQVGEGNTEAFF. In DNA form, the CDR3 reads TGTGCCAGCAGCCAAGTGGGTGAGGGGAACACTGAAGCTTTCTTT.

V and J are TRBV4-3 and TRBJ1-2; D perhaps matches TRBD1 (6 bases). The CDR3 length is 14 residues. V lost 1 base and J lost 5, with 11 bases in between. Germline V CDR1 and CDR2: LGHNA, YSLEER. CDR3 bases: TGCGCCAGCAGCCAAGTAACAGGGCAATATGGCTACACCTTC. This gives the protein CASSQVTGQYGYTF.

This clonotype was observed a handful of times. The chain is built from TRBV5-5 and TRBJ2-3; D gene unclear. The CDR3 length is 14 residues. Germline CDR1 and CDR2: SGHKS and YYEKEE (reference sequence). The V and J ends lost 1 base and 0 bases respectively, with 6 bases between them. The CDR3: CASSLQESTDTQYF. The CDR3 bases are TGTGCCAGCAGCTTGCAGGAAAGCACAGATACGCAGTATTTT.

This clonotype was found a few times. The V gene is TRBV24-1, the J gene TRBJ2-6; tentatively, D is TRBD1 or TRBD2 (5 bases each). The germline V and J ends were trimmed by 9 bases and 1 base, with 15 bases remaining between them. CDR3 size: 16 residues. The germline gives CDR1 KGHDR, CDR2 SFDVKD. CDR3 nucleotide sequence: TGTGCCACCGGGGGTTTTTCTCCTTCTGGGGCCAACGTCCTGACTTTC. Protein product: CATGGFSPSGANVLTF.

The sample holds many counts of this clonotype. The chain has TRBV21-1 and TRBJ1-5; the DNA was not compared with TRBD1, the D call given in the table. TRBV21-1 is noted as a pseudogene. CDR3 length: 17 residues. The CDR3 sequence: CATVGQRPLKSNQPQHF. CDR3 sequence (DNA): TGTGCCACAGTTGGACAGAGGCCTTTGAAGAGCAATCAGCCCCAGCATTTT.

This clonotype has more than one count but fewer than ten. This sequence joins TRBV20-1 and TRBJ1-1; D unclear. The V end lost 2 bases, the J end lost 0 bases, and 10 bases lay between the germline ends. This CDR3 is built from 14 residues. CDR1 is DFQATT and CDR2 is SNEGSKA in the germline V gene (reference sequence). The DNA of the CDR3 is TGCAGTGCTAGACCGGGTCATATGAACACTGAAGCTTTCTTT. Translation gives CSARPGHMNTEAFF.

CDR3 in amino acids: CASSYPTWGHQETQYF. The CDR3 nucleotides read TGTGCCAGCAGTTACCCCACCTGGGGGCACCAAGAGACCCAGTACTTC. The chain couples TRBV6-2 or TRBV6-3 to TRBJ2-5, with D possibly matching TRBD1 (6 bases). The length of the CDR3 is 16 residues. Trimming removed 2 bases at V and 0 bases at J, with 13 bases between. Germline V CDR1 and CDR2: MNHEY, SVGEGT.

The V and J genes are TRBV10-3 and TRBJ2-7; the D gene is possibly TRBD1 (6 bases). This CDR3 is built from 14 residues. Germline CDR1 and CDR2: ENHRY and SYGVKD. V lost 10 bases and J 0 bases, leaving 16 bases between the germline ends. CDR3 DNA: TGTGCCACCTCTGCCACAGGGAACTCCTACGAGCAGTACTTC. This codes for CATSATGNSYEQYF.

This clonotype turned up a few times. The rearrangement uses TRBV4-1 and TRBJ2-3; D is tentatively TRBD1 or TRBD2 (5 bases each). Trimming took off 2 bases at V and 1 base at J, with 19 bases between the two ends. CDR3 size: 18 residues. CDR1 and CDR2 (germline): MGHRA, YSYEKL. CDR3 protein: CASSQHYTGLDGTDTQYF. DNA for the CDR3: TGCGCCAGCAGCCAACACTATACAGGACTCGACGGCACAGATACGCAGTATTTT.

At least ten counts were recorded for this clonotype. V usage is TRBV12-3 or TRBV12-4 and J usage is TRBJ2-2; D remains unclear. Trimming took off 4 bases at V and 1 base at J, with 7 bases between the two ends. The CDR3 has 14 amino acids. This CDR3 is CASSSQRNTGELFF. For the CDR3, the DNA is TGTGCCAGCAGTTCGCAGCGGAACACCGGGGAGCTGTTTTTT.

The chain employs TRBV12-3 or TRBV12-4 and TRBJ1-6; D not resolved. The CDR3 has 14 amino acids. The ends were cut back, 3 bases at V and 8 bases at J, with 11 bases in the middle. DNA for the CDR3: TGTGCCAGCAGTTTTTTTGGTGGGGATTCACCCCTCCACTTT. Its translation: CASSFFGGDSPLHF.

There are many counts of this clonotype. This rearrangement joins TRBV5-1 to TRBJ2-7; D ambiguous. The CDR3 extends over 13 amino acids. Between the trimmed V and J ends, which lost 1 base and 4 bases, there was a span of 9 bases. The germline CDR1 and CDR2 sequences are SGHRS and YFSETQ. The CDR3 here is CASSLLTEYEQYF. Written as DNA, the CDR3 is TGCGCCAGCAGCTTGTTGACGGAATACGAGCAGTACTTC. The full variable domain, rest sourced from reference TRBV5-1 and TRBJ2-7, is KAGVTQTPRYLIKTRGQQVTLSCSPISGHRSVSWYQQTPGQGLQFLFEYFSETQRNKGNFPGRFSGRQFSNSRSEMNVSTLELGDSALYLCASSLLTEYEQYFGPGTRLTVT.

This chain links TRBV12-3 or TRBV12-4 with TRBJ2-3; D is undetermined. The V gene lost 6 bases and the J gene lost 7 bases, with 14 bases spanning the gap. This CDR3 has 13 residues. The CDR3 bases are TGTGCCAGCAGCTTACGATCCAAGAATACGCAGTATTTT. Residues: CASSLRSKNTQYF.

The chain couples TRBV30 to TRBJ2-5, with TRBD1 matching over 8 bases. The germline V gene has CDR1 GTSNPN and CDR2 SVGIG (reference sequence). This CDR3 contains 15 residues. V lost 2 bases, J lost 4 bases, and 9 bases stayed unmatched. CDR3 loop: CAWSFNRDRRETQYF. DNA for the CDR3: TGTGCCTGGAGTTTCAACCGGGACAGGAGAGAGACCCAGTACTTC.

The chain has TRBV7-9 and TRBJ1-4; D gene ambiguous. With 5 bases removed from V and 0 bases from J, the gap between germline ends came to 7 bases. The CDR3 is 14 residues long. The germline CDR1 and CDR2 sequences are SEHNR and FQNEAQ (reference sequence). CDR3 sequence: CASSRFATNEKLFF. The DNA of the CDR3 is TGTGCCAGCAGCCGGTTTGCAACTAATGAAAAACTGTTTTTT.

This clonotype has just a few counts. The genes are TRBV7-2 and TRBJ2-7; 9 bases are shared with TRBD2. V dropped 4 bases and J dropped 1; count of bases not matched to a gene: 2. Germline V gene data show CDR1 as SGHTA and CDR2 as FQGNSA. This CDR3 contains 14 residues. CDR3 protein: CASSSSGASYEQYF. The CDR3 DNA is TGTGCCAGCAGCTCTAGCGGGGCTTCCTACGAGCAGTACTTC.

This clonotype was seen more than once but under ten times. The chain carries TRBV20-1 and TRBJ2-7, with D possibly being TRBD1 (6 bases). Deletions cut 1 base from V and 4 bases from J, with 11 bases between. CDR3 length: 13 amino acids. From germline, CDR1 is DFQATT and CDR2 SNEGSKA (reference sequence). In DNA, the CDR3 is TGCAGTGCTAGAGTGGGACACCCATACGAGCAGTACTTC. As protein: CSARVGHPYEQYF.

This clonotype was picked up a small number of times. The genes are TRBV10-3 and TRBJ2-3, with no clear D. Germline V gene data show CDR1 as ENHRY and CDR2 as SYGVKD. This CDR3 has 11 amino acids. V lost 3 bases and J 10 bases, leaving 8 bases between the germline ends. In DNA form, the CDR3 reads TGTGCCATCAGTGATCTAGAGGCGCAGTATTTT. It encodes CAISDLEAQYF.

CDR3 sequence: CSARDGSTPLHF. The CDR3 region has the DNA TGCAGTGCTAGAGATGGCAGCACGCCCCTCCACTTT. The rearrangement joins TRBV20-1 to TRBJ1-6; no reliable D call. The CDR3 totals 12 residues. In germline, CDR1 is DFQATT, CDR2 SNEGSKA (reference sequence). Trimming cost V 0 bases and J 13 bases, with 10 bases left between them.